This T cell receptor beta chain was retrieved from a study of a mutant IDH1 vaccine in newly diagnosed glioma. Time point reported: week 11, during vaccination. Each dose of the vaccine consisted of 300 ug of mutant IDH1 20-mer peptide, with topical imiquimod. To note about this clone: What it recognizes is unknown.

Clones were sequenced by immunoSEQ multiplex PCR, and TCRdb holds only the in-frame ones, with some missing. The table records fewer than 75,000 clones, approximately 84% of them present only once. V lost 10 bases to trimming and J lost 3 bases, with 8 bases between them. CDR3 length: 11 amino acids. The germline V gene has CDR1 SNHLY and CDR2 FYNNEI. The sequenced sample was PBMCs, obtained from a glioma patient whose treatment included an IDH1 peptide vaccine. The TCR sequence derives from a woman aged 50 to 65 with glioma. The chain couples TRBV2 to TRBJ2-3, with D uncertain. CDR3 loop: CATIQTDTQYF. CDR3 bases: TGTGCCACCATTCAGACAGATACGCAGTATTTT.